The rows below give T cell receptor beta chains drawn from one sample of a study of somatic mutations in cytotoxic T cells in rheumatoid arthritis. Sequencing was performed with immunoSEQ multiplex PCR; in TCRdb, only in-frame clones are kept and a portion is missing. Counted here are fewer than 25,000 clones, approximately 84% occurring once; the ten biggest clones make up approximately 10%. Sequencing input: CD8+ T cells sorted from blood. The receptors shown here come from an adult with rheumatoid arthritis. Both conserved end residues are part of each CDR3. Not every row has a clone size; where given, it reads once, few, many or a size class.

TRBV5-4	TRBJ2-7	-	CASSLGRSYEQYF
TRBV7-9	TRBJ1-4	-	CASSLISTEREKLFF
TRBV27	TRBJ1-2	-	CASSLSSDRAYGYTF
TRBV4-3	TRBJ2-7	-	CASSQDLGDSSYEQYF
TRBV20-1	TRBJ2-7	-	CSAKLGYEQYF
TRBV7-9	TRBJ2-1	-	CASSSLRGVSYNEQFF
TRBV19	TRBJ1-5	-	CASSITDGDQPQHF
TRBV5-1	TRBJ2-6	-	CASSVDSQDSGANVLTF
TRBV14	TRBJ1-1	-	CASSQDLGSPEAFF
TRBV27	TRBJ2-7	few	CASSLVLRGLNEQYF
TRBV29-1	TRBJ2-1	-	CSYDGRGGSSYNEQFF
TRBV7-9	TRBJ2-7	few	CASSPTMAYEQYF
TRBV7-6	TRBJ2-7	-	CASSPSSGTAYEQYF
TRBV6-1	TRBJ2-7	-	CASQINDRDDDEQYF
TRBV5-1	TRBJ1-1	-	CASSRDIGPTDNTEAFF
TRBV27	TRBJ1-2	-	CASSLIVGRGKGNYGYTF
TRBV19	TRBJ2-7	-	CASSIGVGSSYEQYF
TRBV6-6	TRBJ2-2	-	CASSYGGYTGELFF
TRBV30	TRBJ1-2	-	CAWSGPPEEGYTF
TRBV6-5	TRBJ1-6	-	CASSWGQNSPLHF
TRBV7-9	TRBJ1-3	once	CASSPPVEPAPRGNTIYF
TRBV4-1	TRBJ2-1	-	CASSQARENDEQFF
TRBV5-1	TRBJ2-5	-	CASRLALGFAETQYF
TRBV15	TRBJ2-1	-	CATSRETGGSYNEQFF
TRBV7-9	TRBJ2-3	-	CASSLFLADTDTQYF
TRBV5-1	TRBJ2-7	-	CASSWTGPNYEQYF
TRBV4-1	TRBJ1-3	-	CASSQDKGTGNTIYF
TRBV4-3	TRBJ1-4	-	CASSQDGSATNEKLFF
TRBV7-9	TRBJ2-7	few	CASSQEINRGVYEQYF
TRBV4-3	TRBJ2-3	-	CASSPRDGQTDTQYF
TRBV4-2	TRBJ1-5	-	CASSRRQGSDQPQHF
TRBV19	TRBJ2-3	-	CASSIGFSSTDTQYF
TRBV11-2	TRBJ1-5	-	CASSLSPSGGQPQHF
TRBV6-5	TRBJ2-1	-	CASSTGTSNEQFF
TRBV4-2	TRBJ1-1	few	CASSQRGQTEAFF
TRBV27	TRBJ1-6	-	CASSFRDRNSPLHF
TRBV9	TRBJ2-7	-	CASTGRDNFYEQYF
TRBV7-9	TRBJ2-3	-	CASTSTRGGSDTQYF
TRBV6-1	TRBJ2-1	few	CASMALAGQVDEQFF
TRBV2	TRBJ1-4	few	CASSGGQSEKLFF
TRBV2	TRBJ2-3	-	CASSEGVRGLDTQYF
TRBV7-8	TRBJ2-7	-	CASSWLNGDPYEQYF
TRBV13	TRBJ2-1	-	CASSLISYNEQFF
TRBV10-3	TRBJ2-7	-	CAISEPVGREREEQYF
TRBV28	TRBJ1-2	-	CASTYDTGARIRNYGYTF
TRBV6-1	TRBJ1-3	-	CASSETRGAGNTIYF
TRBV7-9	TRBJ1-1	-	CASSQDNLEAFF
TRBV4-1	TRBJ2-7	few	CASSQVLAGAYEQYF